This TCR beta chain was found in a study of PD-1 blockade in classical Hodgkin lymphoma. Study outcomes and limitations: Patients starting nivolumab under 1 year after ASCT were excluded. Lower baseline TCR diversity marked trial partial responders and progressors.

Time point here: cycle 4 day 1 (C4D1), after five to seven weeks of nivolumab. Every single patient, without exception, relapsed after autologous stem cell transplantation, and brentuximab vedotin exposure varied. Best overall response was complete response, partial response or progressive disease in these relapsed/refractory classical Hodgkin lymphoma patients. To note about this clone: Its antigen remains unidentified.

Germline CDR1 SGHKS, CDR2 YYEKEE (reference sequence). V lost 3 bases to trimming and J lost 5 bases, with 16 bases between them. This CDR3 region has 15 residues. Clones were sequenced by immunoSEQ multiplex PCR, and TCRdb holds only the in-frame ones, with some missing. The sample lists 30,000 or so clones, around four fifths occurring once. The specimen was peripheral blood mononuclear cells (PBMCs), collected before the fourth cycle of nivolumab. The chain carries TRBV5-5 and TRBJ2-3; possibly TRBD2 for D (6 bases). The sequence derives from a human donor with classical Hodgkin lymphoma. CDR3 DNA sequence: TGTGCCAGCAGCTCCCCTGGGGGAGGTGGAGATACGCAGTATTTT. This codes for CASSSPGGGGDTQYF.